These 8 T cell receptor beta chains came from one sample sequenced in a study of shared clonotypes between healthy human individuals. Assay: immunoSEQ multiplex PCR; the TCRdb copy retains only in-frame clones and omits some. Of around 1.9 million clones listed, around 95% are singletons. Only CD45RO-negative cells positively selected for CCR7 counted as naive CD8 cells, so terminally differentiated effector memory CD45RA+ cells were excluded. The sample was naive CD8+ T cells from PBMCs. The source is a young man in good health. Some clones in this sample may be carry-over from other donors' samples.

This chain connects TRBV29-1 to TRBJ2-3; possibly TRBD2 for D (5 bases). This CDR3 is 12 amino acids long. V was cut by 6 bases and J by 6 bases, with 13 bases left in between. Germline CDR1 is SQVTM and CDR2 is ANQGSEA. In nucleotides, the CDR3 is TGCAGCGTCCCCCGGTGGAGGGATACGCAGTATTTT. Translated, it gives CSVPRWRDTQYF.

The chain recombines TRBV5-8 with TRBJ2-6; possibly TRBD1 or TRBD2 for D (5 bases each). The germline CDR1 and CDR2 sequences are SGHTS and YDEGEE. The CDR3 has 18 amino acids. V was trimmed by 0 bases and J by 2 bases, leaving 15 bases between them. The CDR3: CASSLVGTLGPGANVLTF. The CDR3 nucleotides are TGTGCCAGCAGCTTGGTGGGGACCTTGGGGCCTGGGGCCAACGTCCTGACTTTC.

The chain couples TRBV7-3 to TRBJ1-3; no reliable D call. The CDR3 covers 13 residues. Germline assignment: CDR1 SGHTA and CDR2 FQGTGA. Trimming removed 2 bases at V and 3 bases at J, with 5 bases between. The CDR3: CASSLEYGNTIYF. The CDR3 DNA reads TGTGCCAGCAGCTTAGAATATGGAAACACCATATATTTT.

The chain links TRBV29-1 to TRBJ2-7; 9 bases are shared with TRBD1. V shed 2 bases and J 4 bases; nucleotides not matched to a gene: 6. Germline V gene data show CDR1 as SQVTM and CDR2 as ANQGSEA. The CDR3 contains 14 residues. This CDR3 is CSVELGQGIYEQYF. Here the CDR3 DNA reads TGCAGCGTTGAACTAGGACAGGGGATTTACGAGCAGTACTTC.

The rearrangement links TRBV5-1 to TRBJ1-2; perhaps TRBD1 as D (6 bases). The germline V gene encodes CDR1 SGHRS and CDR2 YFSETQ. Trimming stripped 4 bases from V and 4 bases from J, with 11 bases between. The CDR3 is 13 amino acids. CDR3 DNA sequence: TGCGCCAGCAGCCCCGGGACACCCTATGGCTACACCTTC. Amino acid sequence: CASSPGTPYGYTF.

This rearrangement joins TRBV7-2 to TRBJ2-7; 7 bases are shared with TRBD1. Germline CDR1 is SGHTA and CDR2 is FQGNSA. This CDR3 has 15 residues. V shed 5 bases, J shed 3 bases, and the junction held 10 bases outside the gene matches. CDR3: CASSQRGQQYYEQYF. In DNA form, the CDR3 reads TGTGCCAGCAGCCAACGGGGACAGCAGTACTACGAGCAGTACTTC.

The chain employs TRBV7-2 and TRBJ2-2; D not resolved. The germline gives CDR1 SGHTA, CDR2 FQGNSA. Trimming shortened V by 5 bases and J by 4 bases, and 14 bases separated the two germline ends. The CDR3 is 15 residues long. CDR3 region: CASSPRWLGTGELFF. The CDR3 coding sequence is TGTGCCAGCAGCCCGAGGTGGCTTGGCACCGGGGAGCTGTTTTTT.

This rearrangement joins TRBV4-2 to TRBJ2-1; TRBD1 matches 7 bases. Germline CDR1 is LGHNA and CDR2 is YNFKEQ. Germline trimming cut 0 bases from V and 4 bases from J; bases unmatched to any gene: 9. The CDR3 is 17 amino acids. This CDR3 is CASSQDIGTEKYNEQFF. The CDR3 coding sequence is TGTGCCAGCAGCCAAGACATAGGGACAGAGAAGTACAATGAGCAGTTCTTC.